This T cell receptor beta chain came from a study of CD8 T cells in Susac syndrome. It was with random hexamers that roughly 0.45 to 1 ug RNA was reverse transcribed. With immunoSEQ multiplex PCR, TCR beta CDR3 was amplified across 54 Vbeta and 13 Jbeta. MiXCR, applied by TCRdb to the immunoSEQ multiplex PCR reads, yields one record per CDR3 protein. The profile covers some 110,000 distinct CDR3 sequences, with around 92% appearing a single time and approximately 0.097% taken by the ten largest. Sequencing of TCR beta covered CD8+ and CD4+ T cells obtained from blood. In contrast to the negatively isolated CD8+ and CD4+ T cells, TEMRA cells were FACS-enriched. The CDR3 extends over 14 amino acids. V was trimmed by 6 bases and J by 2 bases, leaving 13 bases between them.

This chain joins TRBV12-3 or TRBV12-4 and TRBJ2-5, with a tentative D call TRBD1 (5 bases). The sample comprised CD4+ T cells from PBMCs. The sequence was collected from a human donor with multiple sclerosis. The CDR3 DNA sequence: TGTGCCAGCAGCCTAGGACAAGCACAAGAGACCCAGTACTTC. This translates into CASSLGQAQETQYF.